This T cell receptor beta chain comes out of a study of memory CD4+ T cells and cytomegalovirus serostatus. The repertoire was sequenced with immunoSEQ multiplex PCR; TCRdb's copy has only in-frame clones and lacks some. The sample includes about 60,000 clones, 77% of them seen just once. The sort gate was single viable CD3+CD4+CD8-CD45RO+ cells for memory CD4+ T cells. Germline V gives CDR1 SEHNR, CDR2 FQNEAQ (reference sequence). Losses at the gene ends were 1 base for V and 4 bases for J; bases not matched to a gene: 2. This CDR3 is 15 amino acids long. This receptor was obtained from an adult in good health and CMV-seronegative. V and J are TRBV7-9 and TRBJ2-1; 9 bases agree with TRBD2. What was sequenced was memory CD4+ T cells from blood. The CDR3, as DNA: TGTGCCAGCAGCTTAGGACTAGCGGCATACAATGAGCAGTTCTTC. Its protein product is CASSLGLAAYNEQFF.